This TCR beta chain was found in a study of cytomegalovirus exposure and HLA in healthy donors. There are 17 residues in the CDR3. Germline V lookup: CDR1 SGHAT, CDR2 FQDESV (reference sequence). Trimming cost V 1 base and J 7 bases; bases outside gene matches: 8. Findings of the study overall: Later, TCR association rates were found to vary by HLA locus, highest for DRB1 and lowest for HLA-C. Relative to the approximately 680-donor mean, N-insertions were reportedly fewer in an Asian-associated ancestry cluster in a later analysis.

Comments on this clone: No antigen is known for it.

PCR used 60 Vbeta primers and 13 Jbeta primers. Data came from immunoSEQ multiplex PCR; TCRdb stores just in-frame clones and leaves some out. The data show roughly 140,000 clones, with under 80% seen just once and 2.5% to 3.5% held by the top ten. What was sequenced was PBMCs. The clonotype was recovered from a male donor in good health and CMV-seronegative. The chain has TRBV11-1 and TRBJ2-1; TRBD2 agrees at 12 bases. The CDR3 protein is CASSLGRLAGEGNEQFF. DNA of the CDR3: TGTGCCAGCAGCTTAGGCCGACTAGCGGGAGAGGGGAATGAGCAGTTCTTC.